The 21 T cell receptor beta chains presented below share a single source sample, sequenced in a study of tumor-infiltrating lymphocytes in primary liver carcinoma. Taking roughly 20-34 mg of unsorted bulk tissue, the authors co-extracted RNA and DNA. Starting from approximately 470 ng of total RNA, TCR beta cDNA was produced with a primer in the constant region. For TCR beta, libraries were produced by three nested multiplex PCR rounds using slightly modified ARM-PCR. The opening two PCR rounds, around 9 cycles each, paired TRBV1-TRBV30 forward primers with a C-beta reverse primer. TCRdb reprocessed the multiplex PCR reads via MiXCR and lists one record per CDR3 protein. The sample lists 95,000 to 100,000 distinct CDR3 sequences; around two thirds were seen once. Sequenced sample: liver tumor tissue from sampling region 2. Subset reported: tumor region T2, inferior pole. The receptors derive from a woman aged 60-75 years with primary liver carcinoma and hepatitis B virus infection.

CDR3 DNA sequence: TGTGCCAGTAGTAGGGGTGTCGCAGATACGCAGTATTTT. Translating it yields CASSRGVADTQYF. V is TRBV19 and J is TRBJ2-3; no firm D call. This CDR3 contains 13 residues. Trimming cost V 4 bases and J 4 bases, with 9 bases left between them. Germline lookup yields CDR1 LNHDA and CDR2 SQIVND (reference sequence).

Concerning this clonotype: An end of the junction does not agree with germline; a read error may underlie this. The rearrangement uses TRBV11-2 and TRBJ2-3; no firm D call. CDR1 and CDR2 from the germline V gene are SGHAT and FQNNGV. The CDR3 spans 15 residues. The CDR3 nucleotides read TGTGCCAGCAGCTTCAGACCAGGACGCACAGATATGCAGTATTTT. Its translation: CASSFRPGRTDMQYF.

Note on this clonotype: A read error may produce the germline difference seen at one junction end. This sequence joins TRBV11-3 and TRBJ2-1, with 15 bases lining up with TRBD2. Looked up from germline, CDR1 is SGHNT and CDR2 is YENEEA. There are 19 residues in the CDR3. CDR3 DNA: TGTGTCAGCAGCTTCGGACAGGGGGGACTAGCGGGAGGATTCAATGAGCAATTCTTC. It encodes CVSSFGQGGLAGGFNEQFF.

A word on this clonotype: The final CDR3 position lacks the conserved phenylalanine or tryptophan, pointing to a likely read error. This sequence joins TRBV5-6 and TRBJ2-5; no reliable D call. Germline CDR1 SGHDT, CDR2 YYEEEE. The CDR3 totals 14 residues. The V end was cut by 1 base, the J end by 4 bases, with 11 bases between. CDR3 DNA sequence: TGTGCCAGCAGCTTGTGGCCACGTGGAGAGACCCAGTACTAC. It yields the protein CASSLWPRGETQYY.

In its sample, this clonotype was seen once. One junction end does not reproduce the germline sequence, and a read error may be involved. The rearrangement links TRBV6-1 to TRBJ1-5, with 12 nucleotides matching TRBD1. Germline V gene data show CDR1 as MNHNS and CDR2 as SASEGT. This CDR3 spans 19 amino acids. CDR3 nucleotides: TGTGCCAACACCCCCCAGAGGGGACAGGGGGCCGTTAGCATTCAGCCCCAGCATTTT. Its protein is CANTPQRGQGAVSIQPQHF.

This clonotype was picked up a small number of times. Given a much more abundant clone one base away, this may be a read error. The rearrangement links TRBV4-1 to TRBJ2-3, with D possibly TRBD2 on 5 matching bases. This CDR3 spans 12 amino acids. The V gene's germline CDR1 is MGHRA and CDR2 YSYEKL. With 4 bases removed from V and 8 bases from J, the gap between germline ends came to 10 bases. CDR3 region: CASSLRGGTQYF. CDR3 bases: TGCGCCAGCAGCCTCCGAGGAGGTACGCAGTATTTT.

Concerning this clonotype: A read error may account for a junction end that differs from germline. This chain connects TRBV11-3 to TRBJ1-2; TRBD1 is a possible D gene (6 bases). Germline V gene data show CDR1 as SGHNT and CDR2 as YENEEA. The CDR3 spans 15 residues. Here the CDR3 DNA reads TGCGCCAGCAGCCGATCCCAGGGGCAGCCCTGTGGCTACACCTTC. Its protein is CASSRSQGQPCGYTF. The entire variable domain, with the rest obtained from reference TRBV11-3 and TRBJ1-2, is as follows: EAGVVQSPRYKIIEKKQPVAFWCNPISGHNTLYWYLQNLGQGPELLIRYENEEAVDDSQLPKDRFSAERLKGVDSTLKIQPAELGDSAVYLCASSRSQGQPCGYTFGSGTRLTVV.

The chain combines TRBV30 with TRBJ2-2, with unresolved D. Trimming stripped 0 bases from V and 1 base from J, with 6 bases between. From germline, CDR1 is GTSNPN and CDR2 SVGIG (reference sequence). This CDR3 is 14 amino acids long. CDR3 sequence (DNA): TGTGCCTGGAGTGTTGTGGGGAACACCGGGGAGCTGTTTTTT. It is translated as CAWSVVGNTGELFF.

This clonotype appeared a single time. This rearrangement joins TRBV28 to TRBJ1-5, with D unresolved. CDR1 is MDHEN, CDR2 SYDVKM, per germline. The germline V and J ends were trimmed by 3 bases and 4 bases, with 7 bases remaining between them. The CDR3 is 13 residues long. CDR3 sequence: CASSLGRNQPQHF. The CDR3 nucleotides read TGTGCCAGCAGTTTGGGCAGAAATCAGCCCCAGCATTTT.

To note about this clonotype: At one end, the junction sequence differs from germline, possibly due to a read error. J is TRBJ2-1 and V is TRBV7-9; 9 bases map to TRBD2. Per the germline V gene, CDR1 is SEHNR and CDR2 is FQNEAQ (reference sequence). The CDR3 extends over 15 amino acids. The CDR3 loop reads CVSSSSGTSPNGQFF. CDR3 DNA sequence: TGTGTCAGCAGCTCCTCCGGGACTAGCCCCAATGGGCAGTTCTTC.

This clonotype was observed a single time. The conserved phenylalanine or tryptophan normally closing the CDR3 is absent here, so this likely arose from a read error. The chain employs TRBV24-1 and TRBJ2-1, with a possible D match to TRBD2 (5 bases). The CDR3 totals 16 residues. The V gene's germline CDR1 is KGHDR and CDR2 SFDVKD. CDR3: CVTSGPDGGSYNEQFL. CDR3 coding DNA: TGTGTCACCAGTGGCCCGGACGGAGGCTCCTACAATGAGCAGTTCTTA.

Note on this clonotype: The junction departs from germline at one end; a sequencing error may be responsible. The genes are TRBV5-5 and TRBJ2-2, with 10 bases aligning to TRBD2. There are 16 residues in the CDR3. The germline CDR1 and CDR2 sequences are SGHKS and YYEKEE (reference sequence). DNA of the CDR3: TGTGCCAGCAGCTTGACTAGCGGGGCGAAGACCGGAGAGCTGTTTTTT. As protein: CASSLTSGAKTGELFF.

As to this clonotype: One base away lies a much larger clone, so this may be a sequencing read error. The gene calls are TRBV7-8 and TRBJ2-7; the D is unclear. CDR1 and CDR2 from the germline V gene are SGHVS and FQNEAQ. This CDR3 region has 11 residues. The CDR3 DNA reads TGTGCCAGCAGCTTAGCCCACGAGGAGTACTTC. This codes for CASSLAHEEYF.

This clonotype has a handful of counts. The chain joins TRBV12-3 or TRBV12-4 to TRBJ2-1; 8 nucleotides line up with TRBD2. The CDR3 runs to 16 residues. J lost 7 bases, V lost 6 bases, and 14 bases had no gene match. In DNA, the CDR3 is TGTGCCAGCAGCTATAGGTCCAGCGGGGGTTCAAATGAGCAGTTCTTC. Residues: CASSYRSSGGSNEQFF.

J is TRBJ2-5 and V is TRBV5-1; 7 bases agree with TRBD1. The germline V gene has CDR1 SGHRS and CDR2 YFSETQ. J was trimmed by 11 bases and V by 4 bases; bases with no gene match: 14. The CDR3 is 14 amino acids. CDR3 DNA: TGCGCCAGCAGCAGGGACAGTTCAAGAGAGGCACAGTACTTC. Its translation is CASSRDSSREAQYF.

The sample holds many counts of this clonotype. The V and J genes are TRBV28 and TRBJ2-3, with D perhaps matching TRBD2 (6 bases). Trimming took 3 bases from V and 0 from J, leaving 10 bases between them. There are 15 residues in the CDR3. Germline-derived CDR1 and CDR2 are MDHEN and SYDVKM. DNA of the CDR3: TGTGCCAGCAGTTTTGGGGGGTTCAGCACAGATACGCAGTATTTT. Amino acids: CASSFGGFSTDTQYF.

The rearrangement joins TRBV29-1 to TRBJ2-7; 10 bases fit TRBD1. From germline, CDR1 is SQVTM and CDR2 ANQGSEA. The CDR3 consists of 13 residues. The DNA for the CDR3 is TGCACTGCTAGGACAGGGGGTGAATACGAGCAGTACTTC. As protein: CTARTGGEYEQYF.

This clonotype came up many times. The V and J genes are TRBV4-1 and TRBJ1-1; 9 bases agree with TRBD1. V was pared by 1 base and J by 6 bases, with 3 bases of the junction left unmatched. The CDR3 runs to 14 residues. Germline CDR1 reads MGHRA; CDR2 reads YSYEKL. CDR3 DNA sequence: TGCGCCAGCAGCCAAGGGACAGGGGTCCCTGAAGCTTTCTTT. Protein sequence: CASSQGTGVPEAFF.

V gene TRBV6-1 combines with J gene TRBJ2-1; the match to TRBD2 covers 12 bases. The CDR3 contains 20 residues. Per the germline V gene, CDR1 is MNHNS and CDR2 is SASEGT. This chain's CDR3 is CTNSLRTSGTKLASYNEQFF. DNA for the CDR3: TGTACCAACAGCCTCCGGACTAGCGGGACGAAACTCGCCTCCTACAATGAGCAGTTCTTC.

Of note for this clonotype: Because the CDR3 is missing its conserved closing phenylalanine or tryptophan, this is likely a read error. This chain links TRBV29-1 with TRBJ2-7; D gene uncertain. The CDR3 contains 11 residues. V was pared by 2 bases and J by 7 bases, with 9 bases between. Germline V gene sequence: CDR1 SQVTM, CDR2 ANQGSEA. CDR3 bases: TGCAGCGTTGAAAGAGGTGGAGAGCAGTACCTC. Amino acid sequence: CSVERGGEQYL.

Concerning this clonotype: With a much larger clone just one base away, this may be a read error. The CDR3 DNA reads as TGTGCCAGCAGTTGCCGGGACAGGGTACGGGGTTACGAGCAGTACTTC. Translated, it gives CASSCRDRVRGYEQYF. The chain has TRBV6-4 and TRBJ2-7; the match to TRBD1 covers 9 bases. The CDR3 runs 16 residues. V gave up 5 bases and J gave up 4 bases; unmatched junction bases: 12. Germline loops: CDR1 MRHNA, CDR2 SNTAGT.